These 30 T cell receptor beta chains share one sample of origin, sequenced in a study of CD8 T cells in Susac syndrome. RNA amounts of about 0.5 to 1 ug underwent reverse transcription with random hexamers. MiXCR, applied by TCRdb to the immunoSEQ multiplex PCR reads, yields one record per CDR3 protein. Of around 130,000 distinct CDR3 sequences in the sample, around 94% are singletons; the top ten hold roughly 0.098%. Sequencing was done on a sample of CD4+ T cells from PBMCs. These TCRs come from a human donor in good health.

The rearrangement joins TRBV20-1 to TRBJ2-3; 10 nucleotides agree with TRBD2. With 5 bases clipped from V and 6 bases from J, the junction kept 11 bases outside the gene matches. CDR1 is DFQATT, CDR2 SNEGSKA, per germline (reference sequence). The CDR3 contains 15 residues. This CDR3 reads CSAGTRTSGGDTQYF. DNA for the CDR3: TGCAGTGCTGGAACTAGGACTAGCGGAGGGGATACGCAGTATTTT.

This clonotype came up once. The chain links TRBV19 to TRBJ2-7; 11 bases line up with TRBD1. Trimming cost V 5 bases and J 9 bases; bases outside gene matches: 3. This CDR3 is built from 12 residues. Germline V gives CDR1 LNHDA, CDR2 SQIVND (reference sequence). The CDR3 DNA sequence: TGTGCCAGTAGTTTGGACAGGGGGCGGCAGTACTTC. Amino acids: CASSLDRGRQYF.

The V call is TRBV29-1, the J call TRBJ2-7; TRBD1 matches 9 bases. The CDR3 has 12 amino acids. Trimming removed 4 bases from V and 6 bases from J; junction bases left unmatched: 4. The V gene's germline CDR1 is SQVTM and CDR2 ANQGSEA. The CDR3: CSVGTGDGEQYF. The CDR3 nucleotides are TGCAGCGTTGGGACAGGGGATGGCGAGCAGTACTTC.

The chain uses TRBV21-1 and TRBJ2-5. TRBV21-1 is a pseudogene segment. CDR3 length: 16 residues. The CDR3 sequence is CASSGRIEQHQETQYF. Here the CDR3 DNA reads TGTGCCAGCAGCGGACGTATCGAGCAACACCAAGAGACCCAGTACTTC.

V usage is TRBV7-2 and J usage is TRBJ2-7; 9 bases are shared with TRBD1. The J segment lost 6 bases and the V segment lost 5 bases, leaving 17 bases of the junction unmatched. There are 17 residues in the CDR3. CDR1 is SGHTA and CDR2 is FQGNSA in the germline V gene. CDR3 protein: CASSRDRAPGLLVEQYF. The CDR3 DNA follows: TGTGCCAGCAGCAGGGACAGGGCCCCCGGCCTCCTAGTCGAGCAGTACTTC.

This clonotype was seen once. The genes are TRBV20-1 and TRBJ2-3; 8 bases fit TRBD2. The germline V gene encodes CDR1 DFQATT and CDR2 SNEGSKA (reference sequence). The V gene end was trimmed by 5 bases and the J gene end by 1 base; junction bases not matched to a gene: 5. This CDR3 spans 14 amino acids. DNA for the CDR3: TGCAGTGCTCCACGGGGGGGTCGCACAGATACGCAGTATTTT. Translated: CSAPRGGRTDTQYF.

This clonotype was seen a single time. This sequence joins TRBV6-5 and TRBJ1-6; no definite D call. CDR3 size: 18 residues. Germline V CDR1 and CDR2: MNHEY, SVGAGI. The V end lost 4 bases, the J end lost 4 bases, and 20 bases lay between the germline ends. The CDR3 region has the DNA TGTGCCAGCAGTTCCGCAAAAACCCGGGCCTCATATAATTCACCCCTCCACTTT. Protein sequence: CASSSAKTRASYNSPLHF.

The table lists this clonotype with a count of one. The CDR3 DNA follows: TGTGCCACCAGTGATGCACAGGGGGCGAGTGAAGCTTTCTTT. It is translated as CATSDAQGASEAFF. The chain carries TRBV24-1 and TRBJ1-1; 9 bases match TRBD1. This CDR3 is built from 14 residues. CDR1 and CDR2 from the germline V gene are KGHDR and SFDVKD. The junction had 5 bases not matched to a gene; V was cut back by 3 bases and J by 7 bases.

The chain links TRBV3-1 to TRBJ2-5; D remains unclear. Per germline, CDR1 LGHDT and CDR2 YNNKEL (reference sequence). The CDR3 contains 14 residues. V was cut by 0 bases and J by 9 bases, with 14 bases left in between. As DNA, the CDR3 is TGTGCCAGCAGCCAAGACACGGGTAGGAAGGCCCAGTACTTC. Its protein product is CASSQDTGRKAQYF.

The CDR3 sequence is CASSRQGPSSYNEQFF. The CDR3 DNA is TGTGCCAGCAGCCGTCAGGGTCCAAGCTCCTACAATGAGCAGTTCTTC. The J gene is TRBJ2-1, the V gene TRBV3-1, with a tentative D call TRBD1 (5 bases). CDR3 length: 16 residues. Germline loops: CDR1 LGHDT, CDR2 YNNKEL (reference sequence). Trimming removed 4 bases at V and 0 bases at J, with 13 bases between.

This sequence joins TRBV15 and TRBJ2-1; 8 bases map to TRBD2. The V and J ends lost 4 bases and 0 bases, in that order; junction bases with no gene match: 8. This CDR3 has 17 amino acids. Per germline, CDR1 LNHNV and CDR2 YYDKDF (reference sequence). The CDR3 DNA sequence: TGTGCCACCAGCACCCTAGCGGGCACGAACTCCTACAATGAGCAGTTCTTC. It translates to CATSTLAGTNSYNEQFF.

The rearrangement uses TRBV20-1 and TRBJ1-6; a possible D gene is TRBD1 (6 bases). V gave up 2 bases and J gave up 12 bases, with 14 bases separating them. This CDR3 spans 13 amino acids. In germline, CDR1 is DFQATT, CDR2 SNEGSKA (reference sequence). In nucleotides, the CDR3 is TGCAGTGCTAGATACGGGGGGCGAGAACCCCTCCACTTT. This gives the protein CSARYGGREPLHF.

The chain combines TRBV6-5 with TRBJ1-3, with 7 bases that match TRBD1. Germline V gene lookup returns CDR1 MNHEY and CDR2 SVGAGI. The CDR3 is 14 amino acids. Trimming removed 6 bases from V and 1 base from J; junction bases left unmatched: 3. The CDR3 nucleotides read TGTGCCAGCAGGCCGACAGGGTCTGGAAACACCATATATTTT. Translated, it gives CASRPTGSGNTIYF.

This chain uses TRBV9 with TRBJ2-5, with D tentatively TRBD2 (7 bases). The CDR3 is 14 residues long. The ends were cut back, 4 bases at V and 6 bases at J, with 16 bases in the middle. Germline CDR1 SGDLS, CDR2 YYNGEE. The CDR3 loop reads CASSLGGGSKTQYF. The CDR3 DNA follows: TGTGCCAGCAGCCTAGGGGGGGGCAGCAAGACCCAGTACTTC.

The gene calls are TRBV6-2 or TRBV6-3 and TRBJ1-4, with a possible D match to TRBD1 (5 bases). CDR3 size: 13 residues. V dropped 6 bases and J dropped 6 bases, with 11 bases sitting between them. In germline, CDR1 is MNHEY, CDR2 SVGEGT. CDR3 coding DNA: TGTGCCAGCAGGGATGGACAACATGAAAAACTGTTTTTT. It codes for CASRDGQHEKLFF.

The rearrangement uses TRBV5-1 and TRBJ2-7; weak D call: TRBD2 (5 bases). V shed 3 bases and J shed 2 bases, with 12 bases lying between them. The CDR3 is 14 amino acids. The V gene's germline CDR1 is SGHRS and CDR2 YFSETQ. The CDR3 DNA reads as TGCGCCAGCAGCTCTGAGGGATCAGCCTACGAGCAGTACTTC. Encoded protein: CASSSEGSAYEQYF.

The chain carries TRBV5-5 and TRBJ1-5, with a tentative D call TRBD1 (5 bases). Germline V gene lookup returns CDR1 SGHKS and CDR2 YYEKEE (reference sequence). Trimming pared 3 bases from V and 9 bases from J, leaving 13 bases between. This CDR3 has 13 residues. The CDR3 DNA reads TGTGCCAGCAGCTGGCAGGGCGTCGCGCCCCAGCATTTT. Translating it yields CASSWQGVAPQHF.

The chain carries TRBV3-1 and TRBJ2-2; 9 bases align to TRBD2. Germline V gives CDR1 LGHDT, CDR2 YNNKEL (reference sequence). V lost 0 bases to trimming and J lost 9 bases; unmatched junction nucleotides: 14. The CDR3 extends over 18 amino acids. CDR3 amino acids: CASSQDRGPSGIRRELFF. For the CDR3, the DNA is TGTGCCAGCAGCCAAGATAGGGGGCCTAGCGGGATAAGACGGGAGCTGTTTTTT.

The genes are TRBV29-1 and TRBJ2-1; 10 nucleotides align to TRBD1. The germline CDR1 and CDR2 sequences are SQVTM and ANQGSEA. CDR3 length equals 14 residues. DNA for the CDR3: TGCGGCGCTTGCAGACAGGGGGCTAGGGATGAGCAGTTCTTC. Protein sequence: CGACRQGARDEQFF.

The V call is TRBV7-3, the J call TRBJ2-1, with D possibly being TRBD1 or TRBD2 (5 bases each). The CDR3 is 14 amino acids. V was clipped by 5 bases and J by 0 bases, with 8 bases between them. The V gene's germline CDR1 is SGHTA and CDR2 FQGTGA. Here the CDR3 reads CASSPGTSYNEQFF. In DNA form, the CDR3 reads TGTGCCAGCAGCCCCGGGACCTCCTACAATGAGCAGTTCTTC.

The chain couples TRBV7-9 to TRBJ1-5; D might be TRBD1 (5 bases). Germline lookup yields CDR1 SEHNR and CDR2 FQNEAQ (reference sequence). Trimming took off 5 bases at V and 5 bases at J, with 19 bases between the two ends. The CDR3 consists of 16 residues. The CDR3 bases are TGTGCCAGCAGCAAGGAGGGTCAGGGACGGGATCAGCCCCAGCATTTT. It translates to CASSKEGQGRDQPQHF. The variable domain in full, with the rest retrieved from reference TRBV7-9 and TRBJ1-5, is DTGVSQNPRHKITKRGQNVTFRCDPISEHNRLYWYRQTLGQGPEFLTYFQNEAQLEKSRLLSDRFSAERPKGSFSTLEIQRTEQGDSAMYLCASSKEGQGRDQPQHFGDGTRLSIL.

The V and J genes are TRBV6-5 and TRBJ1-2; no definite D call. The CDR3 is 13 residues long. Between the trimmed V and J ends, which lost 7 bases and 6 bases, there was a span of 15 bases. From germline, CDR1 is MNHEY and CDR2 SVGAGI. Here the CDR3 DNA reads TGTGCCAGCAAGGGTAACTACGGAGATGGCTACACCTTC. This gives the protein CASKGNYGDGYTF.

The rearrangement links TRBV3-1 to TRBJ2-1, with TRBD2 matching 10 bases. The CDR3 sequence is 18 residues long. The V segment lost 5 bases and the J segment 3 bases; nucleotides outside the gene matches: 13. From germline, CDR1 is LGHDT and CDR2 YNNKEL (reference sequence). CDR3 coding DNA: TGTGCCAGCAGCAACCTAGCGGGGGCCCTCTCAGGCTACAATGAGCAGTTCTTC. This gives the protein CASSNLAGALSGYNEQFF.

This chain links TRBV20-1 with TRBJ2-3, with TRBD1 as a possible D gene (6 bases). V dropped 0 bases and J dropped 9 bases, with 16 bases sitting between them. The CDR3 is 14 residues long. Germline-derived CDR1 and CDR2 are DFQATT and SNEGSKA (reference sequence). CDR3 coding DNA: TGCAGTGCTAGAGAAGGGGGAGTCAGGGGCACGCAGTATTTT. Encoded protein: CSAREGGVRGTQYF.

The chain uses TRBV20-1 and TRBJ2-5; possibly TRBD1 or TRBD2 for D (5 bases each). V lost 6 bases, J lost 3 bases, and 14 bases lay in between. Germline CDR1 and CDR2: DFQATT and SNEGSKA (reference sequence). This CDR3 is built from 13 residues. CDR3 protein: CSAREFREETQYF. CDR3 sequence (DNA): TGCAGTGCCCGGGAATTCAGGGAAGAGACCCAGTACTTC.

The chain joins TRBV7-8 to TRBJ2-7; TRBD2 might be the D (6 bases). This CDR3 region has 14 residues. Germline CDR1 SGHVS, CDR2 FQNEAQ. The V and J ends lost 0 bases and 5 bases respectively, with 11 bases between them. The CDR3 nucleotides are TGTGCCAGCAGCTTAGCGCCAGCTAGCGACGAGCAGTACTTC. Translation: CASSLAPASDEQYF.

The chain recombines TRBV19 with TRBJ2-1, with D possibly TRBD2 on 5 matching bases. The germline gives CDR1 LNHDA, CDR2 SQIVND (reference sequence). V was cut by 0 bases and J by 0 bases, with 18 bases left in between. This CDR3 comprises 19 residues. CDR3 protein: CASSIDLVYRLSSYNEQFF. In DNA form, the CDR3 reads TGTGCCAGTAGTATAGATCTAGTATACAGACTAAGCTCCTACAATGAGCAGTTCTTC.

The chain uses TRBV19 and TRBJ2-5; TRBD1 agrees at 10 bases. The CDR3 sequence is 17 residues long. Germline CDR1 reads LNHDA; CDR2 reads SQIVND (reference sequence). The V and J ends lost 3 bases and 5 bases, in that order; junction bases with no gene match: 12. The CDR3 nucleotides read TGTGCCAGTAGTATTGGGACAGGGGTGCATATTGGGGAGACCCAGTACTTC. This encodes CASSIGTGVHIGETQYF.

With regard to this clonotype: A junction end diverges from the germline sequence, so it may reflect a read error. This chain links TRBV28 with TRBJ1-1; tentative D call: TRBD1 (5 bases). The CDR3 loop spans 16 amino acids. From germline, CDR1 is MDHEN and CDR2 SYDVKM. This chain's CDR3 is CASRLRPPTVNAEAFF. The CDR3 bases are TGTGCCAGCAGACTTCGCCCTCCGACAGTGAACGCTGAAGCTTTCTTT.

The gene calls are TRBV20-1 and TRBJ1-2; TRBD1 might be the D (6 bases). The germline CDR1 and CDR2 sequences are DFQATT and SNEGSKA (reference sequence). The CDR3 totals 12 residues. Trimming cost V 2 bases and J 8 bases, with 12 bases left between them. CDR3 DNA sequence: TGCAGTGCTAGAAACAGGGAGGCGGGCTACACCTTC. It encodes CSARNREAGYTF.